This TCR beta chain was identified in a study of blood T cell repertoires in COVID-19. As originally analysed: Amplifying reference gene primers gave estimates of nucleated cell counts. Sequencing used immunoSEQ multiplex PCR; TCRdb keeps in-frame clones, though not all of them. Clone size and the V and J calls come from that table; the DNA yielded D and trimming. The sample holds under 150,000 clones, about nine tenths seen once. The table lists this clone with a count of one. Sequences were obtained from peripheral blood. This receptor was taken from a human donor in a cohort sampled during active COVID-19.

The CDR3 sequence is CASSPREGAYQETQYF. Written as DNA, the CDR3 is TGTGCCAGCAGCCCCCGTGAGGGGGCGTACCAAGAGACCCAGTACTTC. The chain uses TRBV7-2 and TRBJ2-5; 7 bases are shared with TRBD1. CDR1 and CDR2 from the germline V gene are SGHTA and FQGNSA. V trimming: 5 bases; J trimming: 0 bases; junction bases outside the gene matches: 9. The CDR3 covers 16 residues.